This is a list of T cell receptor beta chains from one sample in a study of blood T cells in healthy people across ages. TCRdb re-analysed the 5' RACE reads in MiXCR, keeping a single row per CDR3 protein. There are 1.5 million to 2 million distinct CDR3 sequences in the sample; 34% occur only once, and about 11% lies in the top ten. Sequencing used blood. Every receptor here comes from a woman in her 30s in good health. The CDR3 runs from the conserved cysteine through the conserved F or W. Clone size is given for some rows only: seen once, a few or many times, or a class if the clone is expanded.

j_call: TRBJ1-5; clone_size: NA; v_call: TRBV20-1; cdr3_aa: CSAYVQINQPQHF
j_call: TRBJ2-6; clone_size: many; v_call: TRBV12-3/TRBV12-4; cdr3_aa: CASRDPGPGANVLTF
j_call: TRBJ1-2; clone_size: few; v_call: TRBV7-9; cdr3_aa: CASSFGERNRGYTF
j_call: TRBJ1-2; clone_size: NA; v_call: TRBV3-1; cdr3_aa: CASSQSWDGYTF
j_call: TRBJ2-7; clone_size: NA; v_call: TRBV28; cdr3_aa: CASSTRHAGNYEQYF
j_call: TRBJ2-1; clone_size: few; v_call: TRBV5-1; cdr3_aa: CASSLDRLAGAYNEQFF
j_call: TRBJ2-7; clone_size: NA; v_call: TRBV28; cdr3_aa: CASSLSHSTYEQYF
j_call: TRBJ2-7; clone_size: many; v_call: TRBV29-1; cdr3_aa: CSVEVSASDEQYF
j_call: TRBJ2-1; clone_size: NA; v_call: TRBV5-1; cdr3_aa: CASSDEWGAVYNEQFF
j_call: TRBJ2-3; clone_size: NA; v_call: TRBV7-3; cdr3_aa: CASSLTSTGFHTQYF
j_call: TRBJ1-1; clone_size: few; v_call: TRBV4-1; cdr3_aa: CASSPGPLGTEAFF
j_call: TRBJ2-3; clone_size: NA; v_call: TRBV10-2; cdr3_aa: CASRTSGGNTDTQYF
j_call: TRBJ1-2; clone_size: NA; v_call: TRBV2; cdr3_aa: CASSERHVAFNYGYTF
j_call: TRBJ2-7; clone_size: NA; v_call: TRBV28; cdr3_aa: CASSPPVDREIQDEQYF
j_call: TRBJ1-2; clone_size: NA; v_call: TRBV20-1; cdr3_aa: CSALDATGGLSISYGYTF
j_call: TRBJ2-3; clone_size: NA; v_call: TRBV3-1; cdr3_aa: CASSPSGGADYTQYF
j_call: TRBJ1-4; clone_size: NA; v_call: TRBV3-1; cdr3_aa: CASSQSLGTANEKLFF
j_call: TRBJ2-7; clone_size: few; v_call: TRBV6-1; cdr3_aa: CASSEWSGYEQYF
j_call: TRBJ2-3; clone_size: NA; v_call: TRBV5-1; cdr3_aa: CASSSRSSPSTDTQYF
j_call: TRBJ2-7; clone_size: NA; v_call: TRBV20-1; cdr3_aa: CSARGGSLLQSHEQYF
j_call: TRBJ2-3; clone_size: NA; v_call: TRBV6-1; cdr3_aa: CASALVEADTQYF
j_call: TRBJ1-5; clone_size: NA; v_call: TRBV27; cdr3_aa: CASSLSQGPQHF
j_call: TRBJ1-2; clone_size: few; v_call: TRBV25-1; cdr3_aa: CASKTTGDYGYTF
j_call: TRBJ2-7; clone_size: NA; v_call: TRBV9; cdr3_aa: CASSAAGTSGGSYEQYF
j_call: TRBJ2-7; clone_size: NA; v_call: TRBV7-6; cdr3_aa: CASSTLEGEQYF
j_call: TRBJ2-5; clone_size: NA; v_call: TRBV28; cdr3_aa: CASSRQGMETQYF
j_call: TRBJ2-2; clone_size: NA; v_call: TRBV12-3/TRBV12-4; cdr3_aa: CASRWGQGVTGELFF
j_call: TRBJ2-5; clone_size: NA; v_call: TRBV6-5; cdr3_aa: CASSYSDRGIETQYF
j_call: TRBJ2-3; clone_size: few; v_call: TRBV5-1; cdr3_aa: CASNMGGPTDTQYF